This T cell receptor beta chain was identified in a study of blood T cell repertoires in COVID-19. V trimming: 1 base; J trimming: 4 bases; junction bases outside the gene matches: 8. CDR1 is SGHTA, CDR2 FQGNSA, per germline. This CDR3 is 18 amino acids long. As originally analysed: Nucleated cell number was recorded as an estimate derived from reference gene primer amplification. Produced via immunoSEQ multiplex PCR; TCRdb's table is partial and in-frame only. The V and J calls and clone size are taken from that table; D and trimming were inferred from the DNA. The sample gives approximately 110,000 clones, just over 70% of which show up once; around 0.9% is in the top ten.

Material: peripheral blood. The origin of this receptor is a human donor with acute or convalescent COVID-19. The donor label of this sample is uncertain. The chain employs TRBV7-2 and TRBJ2-5; 14 nucleotides line up with TRBD2. CDR3 nucleotide sequence: TGTGCCAGCAGCTTAGATCCGCCAGGACTAGCGGGGGGAGAGACCCAGTACTTC. It specifies CASSLDPPGLAGGETQYF.